These 5 T cell receptor beta chains originate from one sample sequenced in a study of T cells after yellow fever vaccination. One entry per CDR3 protein, called by TCRdb with MiXCR from the 5' RACE reads. The data hold approximately 300,000 distinct CDR3 sequences, with over 8.5% observed a single time. Source: CD4+ T cells sorted from PBMCs, taken 45 days after the yellow fever booster vaccination. These receptors all come from a man aged 18 to 30 who received the YFV17D yellow fever vaccine.

The chain carries TRBV12-3 or TRBV12-4 and TRBJ1-1; no definite D call. The CDR3 extends over 16 amino acids. V lost 2 bases and J 0 bases, leaving 13 bases between the germline ends. This CDR3 is CASSLTPNRLNTEAFF. In nucleotides, the CDR3 is TGTGCCAGCAGTTTAACGCCTAATAGACTGAACACTGAAGCTTTCTTT.

This clonotype has just a few counts. The rearrangement uses TRBV4-3 and TRBJ1-5; D is uncertain. V lost 4 bases, J lost 11 bases, and 15 bases lay in between. This CDR3 comprises 13 residues. Germline V gene lookup returns CDR1 LGHNA and CDR2 YSLEER. The CDR3: CASSLDGRTAQHF. CDR3 sequence (DNA): TGCGCCAGCAGCCTAGATGGCAGAACGGCCCAGCATTTT.

This clonotype showed up just a few times. The chain couples TRBV20-1 to TRBJ2-5; 12 nucleotides match TRBD2. The CDR3 spans 14 residues. Germline V CDR1 and CDR2: DFQATT, SNEGSKA (reference sequence). Trimming removed 5 bases from V and 2 bases from J; junction bases left unmatched: 3. CDR3 region: CSAFTSGGQETQYF. CDR3 sequence (DNA): TGCAGTGCTTTCACTAGCGGGGGGCAAGAGACCCAGTACTTC.

J is TRBJ1-1 and V is TRBV18; D is unresolved. Trimming pared 3 bases from V and 1 base from J, leaving 6 bases between. The length of the CDR3 is 13 residues. Germline CDR1 and CDR2: KGHSH and LQKENI. For the CDR3, the DNA is TGTGCCAGCTCACCCACCGAGAACACTGAAGCTTTCTTT. Its translation is CASSPTENTEAFF.

In DNA form, the CDR3 reads TGTGCCAGCAGACGGACAGGGGGCACCTATGGCTACACCTTC. Protein sequence: CASRRTGGTYGYTF. This chain uses TRBV6-5 with TRBJ1-2, with TRBD1 identical over 11 bases. Germline trimming cut 6 bases from V and 4 bases from J; bases unmatched to any gene: 4. This CDR3 spans 14 amino acids. CDR1 MNHEY and CDR2 SVGAGI come from the germline V gene.